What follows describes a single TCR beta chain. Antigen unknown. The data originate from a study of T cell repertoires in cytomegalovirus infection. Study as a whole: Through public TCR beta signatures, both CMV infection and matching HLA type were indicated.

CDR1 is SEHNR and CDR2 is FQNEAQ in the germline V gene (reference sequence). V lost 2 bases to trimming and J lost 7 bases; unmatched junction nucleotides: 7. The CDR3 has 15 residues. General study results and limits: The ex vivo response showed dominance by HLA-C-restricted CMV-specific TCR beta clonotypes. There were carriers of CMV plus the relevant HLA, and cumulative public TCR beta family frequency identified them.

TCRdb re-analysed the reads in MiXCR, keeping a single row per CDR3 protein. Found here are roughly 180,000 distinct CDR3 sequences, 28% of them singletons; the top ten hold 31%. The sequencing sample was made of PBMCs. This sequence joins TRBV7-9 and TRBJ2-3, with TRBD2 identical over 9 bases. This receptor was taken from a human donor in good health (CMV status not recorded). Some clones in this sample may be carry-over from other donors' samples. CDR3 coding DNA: TGTGCCAGCAGCTTACTGGCGGGGGGGCAAAATACGCAGTATTTT. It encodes CASSLLAGGQNTQYF. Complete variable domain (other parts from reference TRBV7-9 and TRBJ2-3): DTGVSQNPRHKITKRGQNVTFRCDPISEHNRLYWYRQTLGQGPEFLTYFQNEAQLEKSRLLSDRFSAERPKGSFSTLEIQRTEQGDSAMYLCASSLLAGGQNTQYFGPGTRLTVL.